The rows below give T cell receptor beta chains drawn from one sample of a study of spatial heterogeneity in lung cancer. TCRdb redid the calling of the 5' RACE reads with MiXCR, one entry per CDR3 protein. The sample gives around 110,000 distinct CDR3 sequences, 9% to 15% of which show up once; roughly 17% is in the top ten. The input for sequencing was PBMCs, taken at follow-up. These receptor sequences come from a male donor with early-stage non-small cell lung cancer. Both conserved end residues are part of each CDR3. The D gene is left open where the match is weak. Clone size is given for some rows only: seen once, a few or many times, or a class if the clone is expanded.

V gene	clone size	D gene	J gene	CDR3 protein	CDR3 DNA
TRBV3-1	NA	NA	TRBJ1-6	CASSQESTRGSPLHF	TGTGCCAGCAGCCAAGAGTCTACGAGGGGCTCACCCCTCCACTTT
TRBV6-6	many	NA	TRBJ1-1	CASSYSTGVGAFF	TGTGCCAGCAGTTATTCGACGGGGGTTGGAGCTTTCTTT
TRBV20-1	few	NA	TRBJ1-1	CSARANVPNTEAFF	TGCAGTGCTAGGGCCAACGTCCCGAACACTGAAGCTTTCTTT
TRBV7-9	few	NA	TRBJ2-1	CASSFGQGTYNEQFF	TGTGCCAGCAGCTTCGGGCAGGGGACCTACAATGAGCAGTTCTTC
TRBV7-2	many	NA	TRBJ2-1	CASSFSSFGEQFF	TGTGCCAGCAGCTTTTCCTCCTTCGGTGAGCAGTTCTTC
TRBV7-9	many	NA	TRBJ2-2	CASSLSRGASGELFF	TGTGCCAGCAGCTTATCAAGGGGCGCCTCCGGGGAGCTGTTTTTT
TRBV13	many	TRBD1	TRBJ1-1	CASSRRDRVTEAFF	TGTGCCAGCAGCCGCCGGGACAGGGTGACTGAAGCTTTCTTT
TRBV12-3/TRBV12-4	few	TRBD1	TRBJ1-4	CASSTGGNEKLFF	TGTGCCAGCAGCACAGGGGGTAATGAAAAACTGTTTTTT
TRBV11-2	NA	NA	TRBJ2-7	CASSPSGPAYEQYF	TGTGCCAGCAGCCCCTCGGGTCCGGCCTACGAGCAGTACTTC
TRBV3-1	many	NA	TRBJ1-1	CASSARYTEAFF	TGTGCCAGCAGCGCACGGTACACTGAAGCTTTCTTT
TRBV20-1	few	NA	TRBJ2-4	CSARSLAKNIQYF	TGCAGTGCTAGGTCCCTAGCCAAAAACATTCAGTACTTC
TRBV28	many	NA	TRBJ2-3	CASSGVTGLRTDTQYF	TGTGCCAGCAGTGGGGTAACGGGACTTCGAACAGATACGCAGTATTTT
TRBV18	few	TRBD1	TRBJ2-1	CASSPLGQGNNEQFF	TGTGCCAGCTCACCACTGGGACAGGGAAACAATGAGCAGTTCTTC
TRBV28	few	TRBD1	TRBJ1-4	CASSLRTKDRVKKLFF	TGTGCCAGCAGTTTAAGGACAAAGGACAGGGTTAAAAAACTGTTTTTT
TRBV6-5	few	NA	TRBJ2-7	CASSYGLAVYEQYF	TGTGCCAGCAGTTACGGCCTGGCAGTCTACGAGCAGTACTTC
TRBV24-1	few	NA	TRBJ1-1	CATSGPHSSEAFF	TGTGCCACCAGTGGACCCCACAGCTCTGAAGCTTTCTTT
TRBV7-2	few	NA	TRBJ2-2	CASSSQTAAVRTGELFF	TGTGCCAGCAGCTCCCAGACCGCGGCAGTCAGGACCGGGGAGCTGTTTTTT
TRBV10-2	NA	TRBD2	TRBJ2-5	CASSESSGGAQASQETQYF	TGCGCCAGCAGTGAGTCTAGCGGGGGGGCCCAAGCATCTCAAGAGACCCAGTACTTC
TRBV9	NA	TRBD1	TRBJ2-5	CASSVAYRGLQETQYF	TGTGCCAGCAGCGTAGCTTACAGGGGGCTGCAAGAGACCCAGTACTTC
TRBV12-3/TRBV12-4	NA	TRBD1	TRBJ1-3	CASSRQGGHSGNTIYF	TGTGCCAGCAGTAGACAGGGGGGGCACTCTGGAAACACCATATATTTT
TRBV20-1	NA	NA	TRBJ2-7	CSARDLEGAPYEQYF	TGCAGTGCTAGAGATTTGGAGGGGGCCCCCTACGAGCAGTACTTC
TRBV3-1	few	NA	TRBJ1-1	CASSPGRMNTEAFF	TGTGCCAGCAGCCCGGGTCGCATGAACACTGAAGCTTTCTTT
TRBV29-1	many	NA	TRBJ1-4	CSVGGGALGEKLFF	TGCAGCGTTGGTGGGGGGGCGCTGGGTGAAAAACTGTTTTTT
TRBV29-1	once	TRBD2	TRBJ2-3	CSGRGGRHTQYF	TGCAGCGGCCGCGGGGGGCGGCATACGCAGTATTTT
TRBV7-9	NA	TRBD2	TRBJ2-5	CASSLKTGGAETQYF	TGTGCCAGCAGCTTAAAGACCGGGGGGGCGGAGACCCAGTACTTC
TRBV28	few	TRBD1	TRBJ1-1	CASSSDRVEAFF	TGTGCCAGCAGTTCCGACAGGGTTGAAGCTTTCTTT
TRBV5-1	NA	TRBD1	TRBJ1-4	CASTGGQRNEKLFF	TGCGCCAGCACGGGGGGACAGAGGAATGAAAAACTGTTTTTT
TRBV6-5	many	TRBD1	TRBJ1-2	CASSYIGTGVYGYTF	TGTGCCAGCAGTTACATCGGGACAGGCGTCTATGGCTACACCTTC